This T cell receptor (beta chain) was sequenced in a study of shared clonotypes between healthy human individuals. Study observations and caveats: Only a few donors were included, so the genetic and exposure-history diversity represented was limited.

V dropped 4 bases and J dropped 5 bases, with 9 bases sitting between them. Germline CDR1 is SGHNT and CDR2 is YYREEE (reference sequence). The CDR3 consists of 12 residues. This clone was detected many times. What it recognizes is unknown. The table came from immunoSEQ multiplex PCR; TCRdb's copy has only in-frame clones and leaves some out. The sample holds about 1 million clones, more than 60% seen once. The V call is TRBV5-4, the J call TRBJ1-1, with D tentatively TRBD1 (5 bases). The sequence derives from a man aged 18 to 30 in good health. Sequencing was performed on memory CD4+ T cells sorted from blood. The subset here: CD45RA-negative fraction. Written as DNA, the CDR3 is TGTGCCAGCAGCATCGACAGTACTGAAGCTTTCTTT. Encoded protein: CASSIDSTEAFF.